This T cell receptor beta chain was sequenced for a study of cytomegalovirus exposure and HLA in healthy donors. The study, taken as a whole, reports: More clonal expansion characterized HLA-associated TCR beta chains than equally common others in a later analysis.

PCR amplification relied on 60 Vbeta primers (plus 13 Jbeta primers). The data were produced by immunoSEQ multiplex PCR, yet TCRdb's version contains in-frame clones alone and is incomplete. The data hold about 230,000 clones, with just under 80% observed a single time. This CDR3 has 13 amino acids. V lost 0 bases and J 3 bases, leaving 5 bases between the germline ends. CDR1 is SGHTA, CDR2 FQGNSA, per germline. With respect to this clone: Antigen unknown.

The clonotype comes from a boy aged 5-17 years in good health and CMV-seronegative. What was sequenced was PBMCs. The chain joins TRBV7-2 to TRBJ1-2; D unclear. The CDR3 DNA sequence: TGTGCCAGCAGCTTAGCACAGTACTATGGCTACACCTTC. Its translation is CASSLAQYYGYTF.